By share of the sample, the clone carrying this T cell receptor (beta chain) is large. The sample originates from a study of tumor-infiltrating lymphocytes in oesophageal squamous cell carcinoma. TCRdb redid the calling of the PCR reads with MiXCR, one entry per CDR3 protein. This sample yields about 11,000 distinct CDR3 sequences, of which over 50% are seen a single time; approximately 35% belongs to the top ten. Germline trimming cut 5 bases from V and 3 bases from J; bases unmatched to any gene: 4. The CDR3 runs to 15 residues. The germline V gene encodes CDR1 SGHTA and CDR2 FQGNSA. The specimen was esophageal tumor tissue. This TCR derives from a male donor with esophageal squamous cell carcinoma. V usage is TRBV7-2 and J usage is TRBJ2-1; 10 nucleotides align to TRBD2. The CDR3 is CASSDTSGNYNEQFF. The CDR3 DNA sequence: TGTGCCAGCAGCGATACTAGCGGGAACTACAATGAGCAGTTCTTC.